This TCR beta chain derives from a study of blood T cell repertoires in COVID-19. In the study overall: T cells, B-cell-depleted T cells, or PBMCs provided the cDNA or gDNA that served as material.

Residents of about 25 US areas, aged roughly 18 to 95 years, made up the participants. Germline CDR1 and CDR2: SGHRS and YFSETQ. CDR3 size: 14 residues. V lost 2 bases, J lost 4 bases, and 2 bases stayed unmatched. This table comes from immunoSEQ multiplex PCR, and its TCRdb copy is limited to in-frame clones, with some not included. Altogether about 400,000 clones are present, 87% being singletons, with the ten largest covering approximately 9.3%. This clonotype was sampled from a woman aged 45-65 years who had recovered from COVID-19. Sequenced: PBMCs or T cells enriched from blood (not recorded which). The V and J genes are TRBV5-1 and TRBJ2-2, with TRBD1 identical over 7 bases. CDR3 nucleotide sequence: TGCGCCAGCAGCTTCGAGGGGGCCACCGGGGAGCTGTTTTTT. This translates into CASSFEGATGELFF.